The entry that follows covers one TCR beta chain sequence. This clone was found once. Its antigen specificity is not known. Base qualities are not recorded, but no much larger clone differs from it by a single base. The sample originates from a study of T cell responses to AZD1222 COVID-19 vaccine (dated by TCRdb to the early 2020s). At the level of the whole study: AZD1222 recipients given second doses at about 4 weeks or at about 12 weeks were pooled, since spike-specific TCR depth and breadth were not found to differ between the two schedules. A total of 233 trial participants underwent TCR sequencing, of whom nearly 210 received two doses of AZD1222 and 26 received two doses of the MenACWY control vaccine. Trial participants were enrolled by age into subgroups of 18-55, 56-69 and 70-plus years, and around 150, 28 and 57 TCR-sequenced participants, respectively, were included in these subgroups. Here is what the overall study found, with its caveats: In the small 56-69-year group, the increase in depth fell short of significance, most likely because of low power. Because no day 14 peak-response samples were available, repertoires were characterized only after the peak T cell response. CD4 TCRs associated with the vaccine covered the entire spike protein, and the dominant responses were in regions 160-218 and 743-854. Nearly half of unique spike-specific TCRs reportedly recognized epitopes outside regions mutated in the B.1.351 and B.1.1.7 variants. After two AZD1222 doses, spike-specific TCR breadth and depth were significantly higher than at day 0 and than in MenACWY recipients. Conclusions about previously exposed vaccinees are limited because only a handful of AZD1222 recipients were SARS-CoV-2 seropositive at baseline. Participants were mostly white British, with more females than males. The authors suggested clonal diversity may have been underestimated.

In light of the paper, this sample's time point label describes: baseline before first vaccination. Samples from vaccinated people were obtained from the UK trials COV001 and COV002, which included a single-blind randomized controlled phase 2/3 trial of AZD1222 (ChAdOx1 nCoV-19) in healthy adults. Trial participant PBMC samples were collected at day 0 and day 28 after the second dose for TCRbeta chain sequencing. The CDR3 has 16 amino acids, counting the end cysteine and phenylalanine. Kept here is only the CDR3 DNA, which spans 48 bases and is read in frame from base 1. Trimming accounts for 4 bases at V and 3 bases at J, while the number of junction bases matched to no gene is 5. CDR1 and CDR2, looked up from the germline V gene (reference sequence), are MNHEY and SMNVEV. The CDR3 regions of human TCRbeta chains were analyzed by immunosequencing. Per the original workflow: Repertoire TCRs were checked for matches against a reference library of SARS-CoV-2-specific TCRs that had been generated using the MIRA antigen-specificity platform. Breadth was defined as the fraction of unique TCRs that were SARS-CoV-2-associated, and depth was defined as the fraction of total T cells that were SARS-CoV-2-associated. Each spike-specific TCR was assigned to its reactive spike region and to a CD4 or CD8 class using the MIRA data. Log10-transformed breadth and depth values were compared by one-way ANOVA with Sidak's multiple comparisons tests. This immuneACCESS table, as held by TCRdb, lists in-frame sequences with V and J called but not all clones. Of the missing ones, under half trace to an unresolved V gene in checked studies; the others have no known cause. Clone size and the V and J calls come from that table; the DNA yielded D and trimming. This sample is represented by 100,000 to 150,000 clones; over 90% of them were singletons. The ten largest account for around 5% of the sample.

The TCR originated in an adult in good health. The rearranged chain carries TRBV27 and TRBJ2-7; the junction holds 14 bases that match TRBD2. Here the sequenced sample was peripheral blood, taken on day 0 of AZD1222 vaccination. The DNA sequence reads TGTGCCAGCAGTTCTGGGACTAGCGGGAGAATCTACGAGCAGTACTTC. This yields the protein CASSSGTSGRIYEQYF.